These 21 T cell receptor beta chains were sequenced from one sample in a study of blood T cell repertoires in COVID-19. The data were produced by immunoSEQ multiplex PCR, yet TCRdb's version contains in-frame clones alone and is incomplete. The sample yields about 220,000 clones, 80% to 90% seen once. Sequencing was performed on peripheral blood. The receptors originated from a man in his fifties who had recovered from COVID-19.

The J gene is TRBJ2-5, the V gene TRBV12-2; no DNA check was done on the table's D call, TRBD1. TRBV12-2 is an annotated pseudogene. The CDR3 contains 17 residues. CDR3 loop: CASRLGATGKYQETQYF. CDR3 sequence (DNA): TGTGCAAGTCGCTTGGGGGCGACAGGGAAGTACCAAGAGACCCAGTACTTC.

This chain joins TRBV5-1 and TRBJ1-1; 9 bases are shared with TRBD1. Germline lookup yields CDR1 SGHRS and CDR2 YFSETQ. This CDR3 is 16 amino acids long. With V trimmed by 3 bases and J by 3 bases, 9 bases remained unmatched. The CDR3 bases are TGCGCCAGCAGCTCGGGACAGGGCACAAGGTACACTGAAGCTTTCTTT. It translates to CASSSGQGTRYTEAFF.

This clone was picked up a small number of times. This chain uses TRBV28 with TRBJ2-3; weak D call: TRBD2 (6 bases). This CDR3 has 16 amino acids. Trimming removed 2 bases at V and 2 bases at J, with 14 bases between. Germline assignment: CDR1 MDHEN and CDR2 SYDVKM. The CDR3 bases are TGTGCCAGCAGTTTAAGGGCGGGACCCCTCACAGATACGCAGTATTTT. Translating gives CASSLRAGPLTDTQYF.

The CDR3 DNA reads TGTGCCAGCAGTTTTGGTAGCGGGAGCCGCACAGATACGCAGTATTTT. This encodes CASSFGSGSRTDTQYF. This chain connects TRBV28 to TRBJ2-3, with TRBD2 identical over 9 bases. CDR1 MDHEN and CDR2 SYDVKM come from the germline V gene. Trimming took 3 bases from V and 1 from J; bases not matched to a gene: 5. The CDR3 is 16 amino acids.

The CDR3 DNA reads as TGCGCCAGCAGGATATCCGGGACAGGGTGGGAAAAACTGTTTTTT. It specifies CASRISGTGWEKLFF. The chain combines TRBV5-1 with TRBJ1-4; TRBD1 matches 9 bases. This CDR3 comprises 15 residues. The V gene end was trimmed by 5 bases and the J gene end by 8 bases; junction bases not matched to a gene: 10. Germline V CDR1 and CDR2: SGHRS, YFSETQ. The variable domain in full, with the rest retrieved from reference TRBV5-1 and TRBJ1-4, is KAGVTQTPRYLIKTRGQQVTLSCSPISGHRSVSWYQQTPGQGLQFLFEYFSETQRNKGNFPGRFSGRQFSNSRSEMNVSTLELGDSALYLCASRISGTGWEKLFFGSGTQLSVL.

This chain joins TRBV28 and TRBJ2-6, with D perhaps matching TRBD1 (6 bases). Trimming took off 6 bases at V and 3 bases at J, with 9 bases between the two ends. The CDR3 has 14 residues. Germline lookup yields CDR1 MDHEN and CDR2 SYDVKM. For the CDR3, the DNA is TGTGCCAGCAGATGGACAGTTGGGGCCAACGTCCTGACTTTC. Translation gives CASRWTVGANVLTF.

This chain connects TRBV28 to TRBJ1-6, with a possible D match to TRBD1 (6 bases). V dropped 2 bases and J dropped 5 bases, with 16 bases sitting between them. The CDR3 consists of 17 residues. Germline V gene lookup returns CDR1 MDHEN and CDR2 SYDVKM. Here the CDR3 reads CASSLNRANLNNSPLHF. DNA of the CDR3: TGTGCCAGCAGTTTAAACAGGGCGAACTTAAATAATTCACCCCTCCACTTT. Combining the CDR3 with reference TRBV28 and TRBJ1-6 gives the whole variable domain DVKVTQSSRYLVKRTGEKVFLECVQDMDHENMFWYRQDPGLGLRLIYFSYDVKMKEKGDIPEGYSVSREKKERFSLILESASTNQTSMYLCASSLNRANLNNSPLHFGNGTRLTVT.

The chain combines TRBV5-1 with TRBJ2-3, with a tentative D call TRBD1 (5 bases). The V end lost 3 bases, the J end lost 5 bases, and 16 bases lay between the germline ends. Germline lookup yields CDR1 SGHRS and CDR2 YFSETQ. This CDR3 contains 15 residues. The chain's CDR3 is CASSWSRPQGDTQYF. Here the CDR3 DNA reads TGCGCCAGCAGCTGGAGCCGGCCCCAGGGAGATACGCAGTATTTT.

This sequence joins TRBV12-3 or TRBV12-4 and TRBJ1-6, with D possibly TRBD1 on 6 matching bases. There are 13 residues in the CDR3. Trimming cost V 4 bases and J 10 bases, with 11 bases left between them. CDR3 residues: CASSYRVGSPLHF. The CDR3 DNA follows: TGTGCCAGCAGTTACAGGGTCGGGTCACCCCTCCACTTT.

CDR3 amino acids: CATSDDRVYNEQFF. CDR3 DNA: TGTGCCACCAGTGATGACAGGGTCTACAATGAGCAGTTCTTC. The genes are TRBV24-1 and TRBJ2-1; 7 bases match TRBD1. Germline V lookup: CDR1 KGHDR, CDR2 SFDVKD. V trimming: 3 bases; J trimming: 3 bases; junction bases outside the gene matches: 1. This CDR3 contains 14 residues.

In nucleotides, the CDR3 is TGTGCCAGCAGCCCCCGGACTAGCGGCCGTTCAGGAAGTACGCAGTATTTT. Translating gives CASSPRTSGRSGSTQYF. The rearrangement links TRBV9 to TRBJ2-3; 10 positions match TRBD2. V trimming: 4 bases; J trimming: 8 bases; junction bases outside the gene matches: 16. Per the germline V gene, CDR1 is SGDLS and CDR2 is YYNGEE. The CDR3 length is 17 residues.

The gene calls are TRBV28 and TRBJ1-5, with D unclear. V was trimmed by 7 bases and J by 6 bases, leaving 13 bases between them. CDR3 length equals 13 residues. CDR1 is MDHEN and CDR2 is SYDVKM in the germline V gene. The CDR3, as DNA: TGTGCCAGCACCCTCAAGACTTTTCAGCCCCAGCATTTT. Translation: CASTLKTFQPQHF. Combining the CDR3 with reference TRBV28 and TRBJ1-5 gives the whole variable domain DVKVTQSSRYLVKRTGEKVFLECVQDMDHENMFWYRQDPGLGLRLIYFSYDVKMKEKGDIPEGYSVSREKKERFSLILESASTNQTSMYLCASTLKTFQPQHFGDGTRLSIL.

CDR3 nucleotide sequence: TGTGCCAGCAGCTTGCTGGGGGGACCATCTGGAAACACCATATATTTT. Translated, it gives CASSLLGGPSGNTIYF. V and J are TRBV7-2 and TRBJ1-3; D possibly corresponds to TRBD1 (5 bases). V lost 3 bases and J lost 1, with 13 bases in between. The CDR3 totals 16 residues. CDR1 is SGHTA and CDR2 is FQGNSA in the germline V gene.

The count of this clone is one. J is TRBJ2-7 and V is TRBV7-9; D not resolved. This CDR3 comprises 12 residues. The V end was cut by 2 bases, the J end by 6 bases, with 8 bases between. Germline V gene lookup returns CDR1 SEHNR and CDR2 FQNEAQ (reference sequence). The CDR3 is CASSLTTPEQYF. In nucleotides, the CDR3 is TGTGCCAGCAGCTTAACTACCCCCGAGCAGTACTTC.

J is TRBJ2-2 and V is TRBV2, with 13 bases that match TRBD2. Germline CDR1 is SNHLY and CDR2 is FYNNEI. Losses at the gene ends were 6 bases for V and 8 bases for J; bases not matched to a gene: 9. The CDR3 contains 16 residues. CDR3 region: CASRIRTSGRLGELFF. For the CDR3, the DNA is TGTGCCAGCAGGATAAGGACTAGCGGGAGATTGGGGGAGCTGTTTTTT. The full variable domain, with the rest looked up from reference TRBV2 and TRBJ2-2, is EPEVTQTPSHQVTQMGQEVILRCVPISNHLYFYWYRQILGQKVEFLVSFYNNEISEKSEIFDDQFSVERPDGSNFTLKIRSTKLEDSAMYFCASRIRTSGRLGELFFGEGSRLTVL.

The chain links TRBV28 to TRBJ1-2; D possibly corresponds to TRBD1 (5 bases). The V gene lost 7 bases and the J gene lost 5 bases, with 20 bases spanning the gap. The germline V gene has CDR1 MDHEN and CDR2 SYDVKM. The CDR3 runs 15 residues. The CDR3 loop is CASNEPGGRGYGYTF. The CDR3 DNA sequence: TGTGCCAGCAACGAACCGGGGGGTCGTGGATATGGCTACACCTTC.

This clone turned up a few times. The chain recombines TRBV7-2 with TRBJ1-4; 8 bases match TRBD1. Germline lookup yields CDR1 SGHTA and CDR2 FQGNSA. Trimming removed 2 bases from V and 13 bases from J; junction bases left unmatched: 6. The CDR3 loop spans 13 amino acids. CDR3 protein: CASSLSTDRALFF. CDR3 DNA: TGTGCCAGCAGCTTATCTACGGACAGGGCACTGTTTTTT.

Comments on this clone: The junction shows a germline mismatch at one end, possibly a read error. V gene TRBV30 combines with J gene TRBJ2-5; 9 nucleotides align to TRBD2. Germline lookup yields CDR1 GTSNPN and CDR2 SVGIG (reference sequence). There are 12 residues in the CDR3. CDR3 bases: TGCGCGGGAGGGTCGGGGCAAGAGACCCAGTACTTC. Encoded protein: CAGGSGQETQYF.

The CDR3 sequence: CASSINLGGVSGELFF. DNA of the CDR3: TGTGCCAGCAGCATAAACCTGGGGGGAGTGTCTGGGGAGCTGTTTTTT. V is TRBV11-2 and J is TRBJ2-2; weak D call: TRBD2 (6 bases). V gave up 5 bases and J gave up 8 bases, with 21 bases separating them. CDR1 and CDR2 from the germline V gene are SGHAT and FQNNGV. CDR3 length: 16 residues. The complete variable domain, with remaining parts taken from reference TRBV11-2 and TRBJ2-2, reads EAGVAQSPRYKIIEKRQSVAFWCNPISGHATLYWYQQILGQGPKLLIQFQNNGVVDDSQLPKDRFSAERLKGVDSTLKIQPAKLEDSAVYLCASSINLGGVSGELFFGEGSRLTVL.

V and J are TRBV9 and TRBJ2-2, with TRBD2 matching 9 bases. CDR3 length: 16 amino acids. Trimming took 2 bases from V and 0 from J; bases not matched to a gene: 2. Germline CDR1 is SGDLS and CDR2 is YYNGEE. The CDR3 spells CASSVLAGSNTGELFF. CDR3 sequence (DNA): TGTGCCAGCAGCGTCCTAGCGGGATCGAACACCGGGGAGCTGTTTTTT.

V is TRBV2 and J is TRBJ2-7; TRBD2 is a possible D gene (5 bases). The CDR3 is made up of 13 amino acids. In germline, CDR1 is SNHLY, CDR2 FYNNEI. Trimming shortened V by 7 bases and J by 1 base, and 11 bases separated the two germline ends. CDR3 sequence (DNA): TGTGCCAGCATGAGGGCCCCGTCCTACGAGCAGTACTTC. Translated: CASMRAPSYEQYF.